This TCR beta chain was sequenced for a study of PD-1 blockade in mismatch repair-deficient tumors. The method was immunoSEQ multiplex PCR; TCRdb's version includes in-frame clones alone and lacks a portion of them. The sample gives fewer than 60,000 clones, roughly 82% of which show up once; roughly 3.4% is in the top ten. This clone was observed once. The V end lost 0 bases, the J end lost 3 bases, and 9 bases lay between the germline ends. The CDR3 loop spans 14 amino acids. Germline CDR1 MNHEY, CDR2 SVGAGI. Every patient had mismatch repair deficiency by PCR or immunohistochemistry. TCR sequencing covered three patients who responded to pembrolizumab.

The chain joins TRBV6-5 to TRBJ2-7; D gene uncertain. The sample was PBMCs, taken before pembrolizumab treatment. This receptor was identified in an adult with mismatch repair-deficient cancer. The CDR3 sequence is CASSYSGSHYEQYF. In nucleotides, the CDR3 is TGTGCCAGCAGTTACTCCGGCAGCCACTACGAGCAGTACTTC.